A selection of T cell receptor beta chains follows, all from one sample in a study of T-cell reconstitution after alpha-beta-depleted transplantation in children. TCRdb processed the PCR reads anew with MiXCR; each CDR3 protein has one entry. The table shows almost 250,000 distinct CDR3 sequences, with 25% occurring only once. The input for sequencing was PBMCs, taken before TCRalphabeta/CD19-depleted stem cell transplant. Every receptor here comes from a girl aged 2-15 years with Fanconi anemia, due to receive a stem cell transplant. The CDR3 runs from the conserved cysteine through the conserved F or W. D genes are given only for firm matches.

>TRBV29-1|TRBD1|TRBJ1-2
CSVGTGYGYTF
>TRBV20-1|TRBD1|TRBJ2-3
CSASRSGGDTQYF
>TRBV7-9|NA|TRBJ2-5
CASSFRSRETQYF
>TRBV27|NA|TRBJ2-7
CASSLSLFYEQYF
>TRBV7-9|TRBD2|TRBJ2-7
CASSASGRAYEQYF
>TRBV6-2/TRBV6-3|TRBD2|TRBJ2-1
CASCPGTSGGLYSYNEQFF
>TRBV4-1|TRBD1|TRBJ1-1
CASSQRPGTGTEKAFF
>TRBV7-2|NA|TRBJ2-7
CASSLSTNSYEQYF
>TRBV6-5|NA|TRBJ2-5
CASSYLWEQETQYF
>TRBV12-3/TRBV12-4|TRBD1|TRBJ2-1
CASASRDRGPGGNEQFF
>TRBV21-1|NA|TRBJ2-1
CASSVGRVFCYNEQFF
>TRBV5-1|NA|TRBJ2-7
CASSSSPEGSISQQYF
>TRBV5-1|NA|TRBJ1-2
CASSLGKDRGYTF
>TRBV20-1|NA|TRBJ2-3
CSAPRVEGYTDTQYF
>TRBV6-5|NA|TRBJ2-3
CASTLPDLTDTQYF
>TRBV14|NA|TRBJ2-1
CASSQADSSSYNEQFF
>TRBV12-3/TRBV12-4|TRBD2|TRBJ2-7
CASSLTASGTVAEQYF
>TRBV12-3/TRBV12-4|TRBD2|TRBJ2-5
CASRGTSGMKTQYF
>TRBV4-2|NA|TRBJ1-6
CASSQTRTESGYNSPLHF
>TRBV4-2|NA|TRBJ2-2
CASSQGEASEAGELFF
>TRBV5-1|NA|TRBJ2-7
CASSLLGREQYF
>TRBV20-1|NA|TRBJ1-6
CSLIRGNNSPLHF
>TRBV15|TRBD2|TRBJ2-1
CATSRGTSGVGHNEQFF
>TRBV27|NA|TRBJ2-1
CASSQGGPQFF
>TRBV12-3/TRBV12-4|NA|TRBJ1-2
CASRKSVAGRDGYTF
>TRBV29-1|TRBD1|TRBJ1-2
CSAGRGQGDGYTF
>TRBV28|TRBD2|TRBJ2-5
CASSPVGGLRAQYF
>TRBV20-1|NA|TRBJ2-2
CSARDRVNTGELFF
>TRBV7-3|NA|TRBJ2-1
CASSLERHDNEQFF
>TRBV28|TRBD2|TRBJ2-3
CASSLWRGLAGSTDTQYF
>TRBV20-1|NA|TRBJ2-7
CSAIRRGPGEQYF
>TRBV28|NA|TRBJ2-3
CASSFMLPGTDTQYF
>TRBV13|NA|TRBJ2-7
CASSLTVRSYEQYF